This T cell receptor beta chain was identified in a study of shared clonotypes between healthy human individuals. The CDR3 contains 14 residues. Germline V gene sequence: CDR1 GTSNPN, CDR2 SVGIG (reference sequence). V gave up 2 bases and J gave up 0 bases, with 8 bases separating them. This table comes from immunoSEQ multiplex PCR, and its TCRdb copy is limited to in-frame clones, with some not included. The data show under 600,000 clones, with around 80% seen just once and 12% held by the top ten. The source is a middle-aged woman in good health. Some clones in this sample may be carry-over from other donors' samples. The specimen was PBMCs. This chain joins TRBV30 and TRBJ1-5, with D perhaps TRBD1 (5 bases). CDR3 sequence: CAWSPTDSNQPQHF. The CDR3 DNA reads as TGTGCCTGGAGTCCGACAGATAGCAATCAGCCCCAGCATTTT.